This TCR beta chain was profiled in a study of blood T cell repertoires in COVID-19. Study context: From the United States, Italy and Spain came samples of acute and convalescent COVID-19.

Membership in each cohort depended on participant-reported clinical history. Authors' data handling: Quantification of nucleated cells was approximated via reference gene primer amplification. Only in-frame clones appear in the TCRdb table, and some are missing; sequencing was by immunoSEQ multiplex PCR. D and trimming were read from the DNA, whereas the V and J calls and clone size are those reported in that table. The table records 160,000 or so clones, under 90% of them present only once. Germline trimming cut 0 bases from V and 7 bases from J; bases unmatched to any gene: 6. Germline V gives CDR1 SGHTA, CDR2 FQGNSA. CDR3 length equals 16 residues.

Sequencing used PBMCs or T cells enriched from blood (not recorded which). The chain combines TRBV7-2 with TRBJ2-1, with TRBD2 matching 10 bases. The sequence came from a woman aged 45-59 years who had recovered from COVID-19. The CDR3 reads CASSLALAGVRNEQFF. The CDR3 DNA reads TGTGCCAGCAGCTTAGCTCTAGCGGGAGTACGGAATGAGCAGTTCTTC.